One and the same sample provided the 8 T cell receptor beta chains below, sequenced in a study of radiotherapy plus CTLA-4 blockade in lung cancer. Clones were read by immunoSEQ multiplex PCR, and TCRdb kept only the in-frame ones, dropping some. The sample shows fewer than 150,000 clones, about 83% of them seen only once. Sequenced material: peripheral blood, taken from a patient treated with radiotherapy plus ipilimumab. These receptor sequences come from a human donor with non-small cell lung cancer who had a partial response to radiotherapy plus ipilimumab.

This clone was observed a few times. CDR3 sequence reads: CASSLSDEKLFF. The CDR3 DNA sequence: TGTGCCAGCAGCTTGTCCGATGAAAAACTGTTTTTT. This sequence joins TRBV5-6 and TRBJ1-4, with D unclear. CDR3 length: 12 residues. Trimming removed 1 base at V and 6 bases at J, with 4 bases between. The germline V gene encodes CDR1 SGHDT and CDR2 YYEEEE.

This clone was seen only once. The V call is TRBV5-4, the J call TRBJ2-2; 12 nucleotides line up with TRBD2. The CDR3 runs 16 residues. V gave up 3 bases and J gave up 7 bases; unmatched junction bases: 7. Germline V lookup: CDR1 SGHNT, CDR2 YYREEE (reference sequence). For the CDR3, the DNA is TGTGCCAGCAGCTCGACACTAGCGGGAGGATTCGGGGAGCTGTTTTTT. Translating gives CASSSTLAGGFGELFF.

V and J are TRBV6-5 and TRBJ2-3; D unclear. The V and J ends lost 6 bases and 0 bases respectively, with 10 bases between them. The CDR3 extends over 14 amino acids. Per the germline V gene, CDR1 is MNHEY and CDR2 is SVGAGI. DNA of the CDR3: TGTGCCAGCAGCCCCCCCAAAAGCACAGATACGCAGTATTTT. Protein product: CASSPPKSTDTQYF.

J is TRBJ1-2 and V is TRBV28, with 12 bases lining up with TRBD1. This CDR3 contains 16 residues. Germline V CDR1 and CDR2: MDHEN, SYDVKM. V shed 10 bases, J shed 3 bases, and the junction held 12 bases outside the gene matches. The CDR3 here is CATAKPGQGAYYGYTF. The CDR3 DNA is TGTGCCACCGCGAAACCGGGACAGGGGGCTTACTATGGCTACACCTTC.

The chain carries TRBV7-8 and TRBJ2-2; TRBD2 matches at 10 bases. Trimming at V came to 6 bases and at J to 5 bases, leaving 18 bases not matched to a gene. The CDR3 runs 19 residues. CDR1 and CDR2 (germline): SGHVS, FQNEAQ. This chain's CDR3 is CASRAPTFLLAGETGELFF. The CDR3 region has the DNA TGTGCCAGCAGAGCCCCCACCTTCCTCCTAGCGGGAGAGACCGGGGAGCTGTTTTTT.

This clone was observed a handful of times. The rearrangement joins TRBV7-9 to TRBJ2-5, with D possibly TRBD2 on 6 matching bases. The CDR3 spans 14 residues. V lost 3 bases and J 5 bases, leaving 13 bases between the germline ends. Germline V gene data show CDR1 as SEHNR and CDR2 as FQNEAQ (reference sequence). The CDR3 here is CASSLEGSWETQYF. CDR3 coding DNA: TGTGCCAGCAGCTTGGAGGGGTCCTGGGAGACCCAGTACTTC.

The chain couples TRBV11-2 to TRBJ2-3; 9 bases match TRBD2. There are 16 residues in the CDR3. The V gene's germline CDR1 is SGHAT and CDR2 FQNNGV. With 10 bases clipped from V and 1 base from J, the junction kept 12 bases outside the gene matches. The CDR3 spells CATTSGRLSGTDTQYF. The CDR3 nucleotides read TGTGCCACTACCAGCGGGAGGCTATCTGGCACAGATACGCAGTATTTT.

The table lists this clone with a few counts. The genes are TRBV15 and TRBJ2-3; perhaps TRBD2 as D (5 bases). V dropped 1 base and J dropped 8 bases, with 13 bases sitting between them. The CDR3 spans 14 residues. The V gene's germline CDR1 is LNHNV and CDR2 YYDKDF (reference sequence). In DNA form, the CDR3 reads TGTGCCACCAGCAGAGGCCCGACTATTCCTACGCAGTATTTT. Protein sequence: CATSRGPTIPTQYF.